The rows below give T cell receptor beta chains drawn from one sample of a study of regulatory T cells in long-lasting Graves disease. TCRdb ran MiXCR on the multiplex PCR reads and lists one entry per CDR3 protein. The sample contains more than 450,000 distinct CDR3 sequences, around 12% of which appear only once. These data were also reused for a study on T cells in Graves' hyperthyroidism and ophthalmopathy.

The specimen was peripheral blood mononuclear cells (PBMCs), collected at new diagnosis, from a patient treated with antithyroid drugs. The receptors stem from a woman aged 25 to 39 with Graves disease. The CDR3 runs from the conserved cysteine through the conserved F or W. A D gene is named only where the DNA matches it firmly. Clone size appears in some rows only: once, few, many, or a class for an expanded clone.

TRBV7-2	TRBJ1-2	many	TRBD1	CASSLIRTGASGYTF	TGTGCCAGCAGCTTAATCAGGACAGGGGCTAGTGGCTACACCTTC
TRBV6-2/TRBV6-3	TRBJ1-1	many	TRBD1	CASRRQGARWGTEAFF	TGTGCCAGCAGGCGACAGGGGGCACGCTGGGGCACTGAAGCTTTCTTT
TRBV11-2	TRBJ1-1	many	-	CASNPDRMNTEAFF	TGTGCCAGCAACCCTGACAGGATGAACACTGAAGCTTTCTTT
TRBV9	TRBJ1-1	many	-	CASSVVSGTEAFF	TGTGCCAGCAGCGTAGTCTCGGGGACAGAAGCTTTCTTT
TRBV9	TRBJ1-6	few	-	CASSVSGTQHSPLHF	TGTGCCAGCAGCGTCTCCGGGACACAGCATTCACCCCTCCACTTT
TRBV12-3/TRBV12-4	TRBJ2-1	-	TRBD2	CASSFRTSARHNEQFF	TGTGCCAGCAGTTTCCGTACTAGCGCGAGGCACAATGAGCAGTTCTTC
TRBV12-3/TRBV12-4	TRBJ2-1	many	TRBD2	CASSLLADTYNEQFF	TGTGCCAGCAGTTTACTAGCGGACACCTACAATGAGCAGTTCTTC
TRBV20-1	TRBJ2-6	many	-	CSANRGANVLTF	TGCAGTGCGAATCGGGGGGCCAACGTCCTGACTTTC
TRBV5-5	TRBJ2-5	many	-	CASSLEAGVDRTQYF	TGTGCCAGCAGCTTGGAGGCAGGGGTGGATCGGACCCAGTACTTC
TRBV11-2	TRBJ2-7	many	-	CASSRGDPYEQYF	TGTGCCAGCAGCCGGGGAGACCCCTACGAGCAGTACTTC
TRBV2	TRBJ1-2	-	-	CASGATYRVPRYGYTF	TGTGCCAGCGGGGCTACCTACAGGGTCCCACGCTATGGCTACACCTTC
TRBV6-1	TRBJ1-1	-	TRBD1	CASSESGQGSTEAFF	TGTGCCAGCAGTGAGTCGGGACAGGGGAGCACTGAAGCTTTCTTT
TRBV14	TRBJ1-1	-	-	CASSPYWGVPGNTEAFF	TGTGCCAGCAGCCCATACTGGGGTGTTCCCGGGAACACTGAAGCTTTCTTT
TRBV28	TRBJ2-2	-	-	CASSLNGWGTGELFF	TGTGCCAGCAGTTTGAACGGGTGGGGCACCGGGGAGCTGTTTTTT
TRBV7-9	TRBJ2-1	-	TRBD1	CASSFAKPGQGADEQFF	TGTGCCAGCAGCTTCGCTAAACCGGGACAGGGTGCTGATGAGCAGTTCTTC
TRBV6-1	TRBJ1-4	many	-	CASSEGTRREKLFF	TGTGCCAGCAGTGAAGGGACCCGGAGGGAAAAACTGTTTTTT
TRBV18	TRBJ1-5	-	-	CASSSTCNQPQHF	TGTGCCAGCTCATCAACGTGCAATCAGCCCCAGCATTTT
TRBV18	TRBJ1-1	many	-	CASSTDRRTEAFF	TGTGCCAGCTCCACGGACAGAAGGACTGAAGCTTTCTTT
TRBV6-2/TRBV6-3	TRBJ1-5	many	TRBD1	CASSYGQGLNQPQHF	TGTGCCAGCAGTTACGGACAGGGCCTCAATCAGCCCCAGCATTTT
TRBV6-1	TRBJ1-5	few	-	CASSEGRGTLIYSNQPQHF	TGTGCCAGCAGTGAGGGTAGGGGGACATTGATCTATAGCAATCAGCCCCAGCATTTT
TRBV24-1	TRBJ2-1	-	-	CATSGLSYSYNEQFF	TGTGCCACCAGTGGATTGAGTTACTCCTACAATGAGCAGTTCTTC
TRBV12-3/TRBV12-4	TRBJ2-3	many	-	CASSSQIADTQYF	TGTGCCAGCAGTTCACAGATTGCGGATACGCAGTATTTT
TRBV6-2/TRBV6-3	TRBJ1-6	many	-	CASSYSSQNNSPLHF	TGTGCCAGCAGTTACTCGAGCCAGAACAATTCACCCCTCCACTTT
TRBV7-6	TRBJ2-3	few	TRBD2	CASSLVMGRAGSDTQYF	TGTGCCAGCAGCTTAGTTATGGGGAGGGCCGGATCAGATACGCAGTATTTT
TRBV12-3/TRBV12-4	TRBJ2-1	many	-	CASSPNGYNEQFF	TGTGCCAGCAGCCCCAACGGTTACAATGAGCAGTTCTTC
TRBV2	TRBJ2-3	many	TRBD2	CASSAGTSGTDTQYF	TGCGCCAGCAGCGCTGGGACTAGCGGCACAGATACGCAGTATTTT
TRBV7-9	TRBJ2-1	many	TRBD2	CASSHTSGGYNEQFF	TGTGCCAGCAGTCACACTAGCGGGGGGTACAATGAGCAGTTCTTC
TRBV5-1	TRBJ2-1	-	-	CASSLVAMDNEQFF	TGCGCCAGCAGCTTGGTTGCAATGGACAATGAGCAGTTCTTC
TRBV2	TRBJ1-1	many	-	CASSGDYSRAEAFF	TGTGCCAGCAGCGGGGACTACTCCAGGGCTGAAGCTTTCTTT
TRBV20-1	TRBJ2-1	-	-	CSAVGQVHDEQFF	TGCAGTGCTGTTGGGCAGGTACACGATGAGCAGTTCTTC
TRBV28	TRBJ1-6	many	-	CASSSWGAGNNSPLHF	TGTGCCAGCAGTTCTTGGGGGGCTGGAAATAATTCACCCCTCCACTTT
TRBV3-1	TRBJ1-2	many	-	CASSQIWGAGSGGYTF	TGTGCCAGCAGCCAGATTTGGGGGGCCGGGAGCGGTGGCTACACCTTC
TRBV7-8	TRBJ1-2	many	TRBD1	CASQRGFVGQGYGYTF	TGTGCCAGCCAACGTGGGTTCGTGGGACAGGGCTATGGCTACACCTTC
TRBV2	TRBJ1-3	many	TRBD1	CASNPRGLGNTIYF	TGTGCCAGCAACCCGAGGGGGCTAGGAAACACCATATATTTT
TRBV6-2/TRBV6-3	TRBJ1-1	few	-	CASGYSLLMNTEAFF	TGTGCCAGCGGTTACTCGCTCCTTATGAACACTGAAGCTTTCTTT
TRBV11-3	TRBJ2-7	many	TRBD1	CASSPGTGLREQYF	TGTGCCAGCAGCCCCGGGACAGGGTTAAGGGAGCAGTACTTC
TRBV12-3/TRBV12-4	TRBJ2-1	many	TRBD2	CASSLRTSGLSSYNEQFF	TGTGCCAGCAGTTTAAGGACTAGCGGCCTGAGCTCCTACAATGAGCAGTTCTTC
TRBV10-3	TRBJ2-7	many	TRBD1	CAISEPGQGFSYEQYF	TGTGCCATCAGTGAGCCGGGACAGGGTTTTTCCTACGAGCAGTACTTC
TRBV20-1	TRBJ2-5	once	-	CSARRLHRYQETQYF	TGCAGTGCTAGAAGATTACACAGGTACCAAGAGACCCAGTACTTC
TRBV2	TRBJ2-5	many	TRBD2	CASSEVVAGDSETQYF	TGTGCCAGCAGTGAAGTGGTAGCGGGAGATTCGGAGACCCAGTACTTC
TRBV7-9	TRBJ2-3	few	TRBD2	CASSLVVTSGSADTQYF	TGTGCCAGCAGCTTAGTGGTGACTAGCGGGAGTGCAGATACGCAGTATTTT
TRBV28	TRBJ2-7	many	-	CASSLLRGPDEQYF	TGTGCCAGCAGTCTCCTTCGGGGGCCCGACGAGCAGTACTTC
TRBV12-3/TRBV12-4	TRBJ2-7	many	-	CASSVLGWRARGISYEQYF	TGTGCCAGCAGTGTCCTGGGATGGAGGGCCAGGGGAATCTCCTACGAGCAGTACTTC
TRBV20-1	TRBJ2-5	few	TRBD2	CSARDDRAGLAPF	TGCAGTGCTAGAGATGATAGGGCGGGACTAGCGCCCTTC
TRBV6-2/TRBV6-3	TRBJ2-1	many	-	CASSEMPPGAFISSYNEQFF	TGTGCCAGCAGTGAGATGCCCCCGGGGGCCTTCATTAGCTCCTACAATGAGCAGTTCTTC
TRBV6-5	TRBJ1-3	many	-	CASSYSGKTGPGNTIYF	TGTGCCAGCAGTTACTCCGGTAAAACAGGGCCTGGAAACACCATATATTTT
TRBV4-1	TRBJ2-1	-	TRBD2	CASSQATLADNSYNEQFF	TGCGCCAGCAGCCAGGCTACTCTAGCGGATAACTCCTACAATGAGCAGTTCTTC
TRBV6-9	TRBJ2-7	-	TRBD2	CASSYSPLGVEREGPEQYF	TGTGCCAGCAGTTACTCACCGCTCGGAGTAGAGCGGGAGGGCCCCGAGCAGTACTTC